Shown below are 6 T cell receptor beta chains from a single sample sequenced in a study of early T cells in non-severe SARS-CoV-2 infection. One entry per CDR3 protein, called by TCRdb with MiXCR from the 5' RACE reads. The data hold about 110,000 distinct CDR3 sequences, with over 10% observed a single time. Sequences were derived from whole blood, sampled at baseline. These receptor sequences come from an adult who was a healthcare worker with PCR-confirmed SARS-CoV-2 infection or an uninfected control (not recorded which).

This chain uses TRBV7-9 with TRBJ2-5; TRBD2 might be the D (5 bases). CDR3 length: 14 residues. Germline loops: CDR1 SEHNR, CDR2 FQNEAQ (reference sequence). V was shortened by 3 bases and J by 2 bases, with 10 bases between the two germline ends. The CDR3 here is CASSLVGIQETQYF. The CDR3 DNA is TGTGCCAGCAGCTTGGTCGGGATACAAGAGACCCAGTACTTC. Full variable domain (outside the CDR3, taken from reference TRBV7-9 and TRBJ2-5): DTGVSQNPRHKITKRGQNVTFRCDPISEHNRLYWYRQTLGQGPEFLTYFQNEAQLEKSRLLSDRFSAERPKGSFSTLEIQRTEQGDSAMYLCASSLVGIQETQYFGPGTRLLVL.

This clonotype was seen repeatedly, ten times or more. V gene TRBV7-8 combines with J gene TRBJ2-7; tentative D call: TRBD2 (6 bases). This CDR3 region has 12 residues. The germline V and J ends were trimmed by 4 bases and 7 bases, with 11 bases remaining between them. The V gene's germline CDR1 is SGHVS and CDR2 FQNEAQ. The CDR3 DNA is TGTGCCAGCAGCTCCTTAAGCGGGGAGCAGTACTTC. This codes for CASSSLSGEQYF.

This clonotype was detected a few times. The chain combines TRBV11-2 with TRBJ1-1; a weak D match, TRBD1 (5 bases). Germline CDR1 and CDR2: SGHAT and FQNNGV. Trimming left V 6 bases short and J 4 bases short, with 9 bases between. This CDR3 contains 12 residues. The CDR3 protein is CASRSGFTEAFF. CDR3 coding DNA: TGTGCCAGCAGGTCAGGGTTCACTGAAGCTTTCTTT.

Only a few counts were recorded for this clonotype. The chain employs TRBV12-3 or TRBV12-4 and TRBJ2-2; D is unclear. This CDR3 contains 14 residues. Trimming cost V 3 bases and J 2 bases, with 7 bases left between them. The CDR3 nucleotides read TGTGCCAGCAGTTTTCCAGCTAACACCGGGGAGCTGTTTTTT. Its protein is CASSFPANTGELFF.

The chain carries TRBV7-9 and TRBJ2-5; D unresolved. V lost 2 bases, J lost 0 bases, and 7 bases lay in between. The CDR3 contains 14 residues. The germline V gene encodes CDR1 SEHNR and CDR2 FQNEAQ (reference sequence). CDR3 amino acids: CASSLLTDQETQYF. The CDR3 DNA reads as TGTGCCAGCAGCTTATTAACAGACCAAGAGACCCAGTACTTC.

The CDR3 here is CASSLAQGADWNEQFF. The CDR3 region has the DNA TGCGCCAGCAGCTTGGCCCAGGGGGCCGATTGGAATGAGCAGTTCTTC. This chain joins TRBV5-1 and TRBJ2-1, with 8 bases that match TRBD1. CDR1 is SGHRS, CDR2 YFSETQ, per germline. Trimming removed 0 bases from V and 7 bases from J; junction bases left unmatched: 9. CDR3 length: 16 amino acids.